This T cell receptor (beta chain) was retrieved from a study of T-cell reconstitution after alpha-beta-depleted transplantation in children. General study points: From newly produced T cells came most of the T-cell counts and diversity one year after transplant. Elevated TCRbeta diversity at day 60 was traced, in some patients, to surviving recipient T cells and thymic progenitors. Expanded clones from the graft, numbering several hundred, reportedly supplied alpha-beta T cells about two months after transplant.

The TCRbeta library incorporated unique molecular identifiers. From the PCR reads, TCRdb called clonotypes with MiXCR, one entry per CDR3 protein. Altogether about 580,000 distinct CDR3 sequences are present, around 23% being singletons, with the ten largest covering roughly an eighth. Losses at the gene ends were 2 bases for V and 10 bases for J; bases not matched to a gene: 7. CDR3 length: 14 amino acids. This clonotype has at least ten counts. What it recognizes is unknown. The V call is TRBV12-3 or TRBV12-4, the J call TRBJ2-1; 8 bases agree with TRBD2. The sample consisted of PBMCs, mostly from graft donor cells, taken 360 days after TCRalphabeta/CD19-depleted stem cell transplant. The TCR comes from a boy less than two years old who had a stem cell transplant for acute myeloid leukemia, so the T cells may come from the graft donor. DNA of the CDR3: TGTGCCAGCAGTTTACCGGGGGGGCCGGGGGAGCAGTTCTTC. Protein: CASSLPGGPGEQFF.